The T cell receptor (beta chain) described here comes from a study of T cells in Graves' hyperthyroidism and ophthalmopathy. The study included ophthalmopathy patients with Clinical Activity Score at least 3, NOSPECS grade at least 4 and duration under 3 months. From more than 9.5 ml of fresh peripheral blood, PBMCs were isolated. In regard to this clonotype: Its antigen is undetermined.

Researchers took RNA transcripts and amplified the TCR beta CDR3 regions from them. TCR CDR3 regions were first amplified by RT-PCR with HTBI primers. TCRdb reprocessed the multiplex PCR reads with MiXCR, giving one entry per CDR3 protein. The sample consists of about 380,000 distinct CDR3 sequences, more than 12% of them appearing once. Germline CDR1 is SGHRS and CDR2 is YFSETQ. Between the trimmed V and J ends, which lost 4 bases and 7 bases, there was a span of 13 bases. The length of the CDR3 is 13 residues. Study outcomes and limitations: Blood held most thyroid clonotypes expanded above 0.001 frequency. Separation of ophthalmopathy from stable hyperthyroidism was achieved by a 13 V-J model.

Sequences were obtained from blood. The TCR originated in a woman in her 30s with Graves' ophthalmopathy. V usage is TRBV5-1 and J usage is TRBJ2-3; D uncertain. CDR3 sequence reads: CASSPGGIHTQYF. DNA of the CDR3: TGCGCCAGCAGCCCCGGTGGGATACATACGCAGTATTTT.